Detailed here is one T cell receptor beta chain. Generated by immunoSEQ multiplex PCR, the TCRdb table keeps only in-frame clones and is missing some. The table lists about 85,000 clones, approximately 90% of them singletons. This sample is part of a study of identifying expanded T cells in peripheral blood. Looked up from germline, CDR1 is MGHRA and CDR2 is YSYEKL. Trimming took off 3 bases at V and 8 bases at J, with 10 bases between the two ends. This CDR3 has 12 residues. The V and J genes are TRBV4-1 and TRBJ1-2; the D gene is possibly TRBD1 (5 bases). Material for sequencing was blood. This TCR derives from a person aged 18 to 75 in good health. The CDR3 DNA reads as TGCGCCAGCAGCCATCGCGGGACGGGCTACACCTTC. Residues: CASSHRGTGYTF.